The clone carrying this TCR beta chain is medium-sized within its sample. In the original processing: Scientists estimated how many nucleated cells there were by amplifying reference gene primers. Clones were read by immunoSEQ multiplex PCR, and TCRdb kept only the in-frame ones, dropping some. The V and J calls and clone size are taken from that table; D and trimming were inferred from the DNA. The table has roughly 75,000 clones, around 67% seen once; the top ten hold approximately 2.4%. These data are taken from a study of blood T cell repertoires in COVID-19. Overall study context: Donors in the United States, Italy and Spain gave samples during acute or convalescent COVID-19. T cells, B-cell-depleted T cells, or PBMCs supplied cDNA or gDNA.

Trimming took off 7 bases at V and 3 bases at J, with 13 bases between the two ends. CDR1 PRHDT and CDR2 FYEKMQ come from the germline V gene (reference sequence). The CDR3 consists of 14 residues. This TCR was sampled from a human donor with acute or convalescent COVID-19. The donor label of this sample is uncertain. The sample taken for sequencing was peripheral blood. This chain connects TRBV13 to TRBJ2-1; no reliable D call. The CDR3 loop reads CASKLGSLYNEQFF. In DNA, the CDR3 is TGTGCCAGCAAGTTGGGTAGCCTCTACAATGAGCAGTTCTTC.